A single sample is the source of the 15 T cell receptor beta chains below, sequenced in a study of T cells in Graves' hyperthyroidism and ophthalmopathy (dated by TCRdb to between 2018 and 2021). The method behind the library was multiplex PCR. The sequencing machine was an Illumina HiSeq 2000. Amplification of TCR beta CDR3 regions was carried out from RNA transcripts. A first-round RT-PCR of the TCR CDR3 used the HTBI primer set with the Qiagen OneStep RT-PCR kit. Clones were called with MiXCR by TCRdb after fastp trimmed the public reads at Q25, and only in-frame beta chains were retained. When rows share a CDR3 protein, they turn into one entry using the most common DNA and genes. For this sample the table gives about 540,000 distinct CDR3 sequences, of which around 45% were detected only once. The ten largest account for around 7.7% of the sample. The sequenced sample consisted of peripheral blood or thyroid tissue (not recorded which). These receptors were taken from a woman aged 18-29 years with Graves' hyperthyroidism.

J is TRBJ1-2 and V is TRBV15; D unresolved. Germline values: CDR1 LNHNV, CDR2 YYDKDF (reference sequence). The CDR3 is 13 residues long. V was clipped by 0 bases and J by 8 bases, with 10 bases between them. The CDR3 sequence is CATSRDFAGGYTF. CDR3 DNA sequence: TGTGCCACCAGCAGAGATTTCGCGGGAGGCTACACCTTC. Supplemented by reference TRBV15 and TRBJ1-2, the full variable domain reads DAMVIQNPRYQVTQFGKPVTLSCSQTLNHNVMYWYQQKSSQAPKLLFHYYDKDFNNEADTPDNFQSRRPNTSFCFLDIRSPGLGDTAMYLCATSRDFAGGYTFGSGTRLTVV.

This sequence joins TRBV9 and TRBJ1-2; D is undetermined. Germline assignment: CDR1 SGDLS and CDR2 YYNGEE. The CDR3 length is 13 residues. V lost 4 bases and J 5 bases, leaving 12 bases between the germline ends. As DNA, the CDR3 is TGTGCCAGCAGCTTCCGACCCCTTTATGGCTACACCTTC. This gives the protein CASSFRPLYGYTF.

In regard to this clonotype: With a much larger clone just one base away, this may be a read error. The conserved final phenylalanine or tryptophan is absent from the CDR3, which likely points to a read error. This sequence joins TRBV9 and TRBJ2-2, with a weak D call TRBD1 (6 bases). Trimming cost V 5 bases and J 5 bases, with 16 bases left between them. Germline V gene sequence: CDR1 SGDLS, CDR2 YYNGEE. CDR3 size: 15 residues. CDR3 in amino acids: CASSVEAQGTGELFC. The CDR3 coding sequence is TGTGCCAGCAGTGTCGAGGCGCAGGGGACCGGGGAGCTGTTTTGT.

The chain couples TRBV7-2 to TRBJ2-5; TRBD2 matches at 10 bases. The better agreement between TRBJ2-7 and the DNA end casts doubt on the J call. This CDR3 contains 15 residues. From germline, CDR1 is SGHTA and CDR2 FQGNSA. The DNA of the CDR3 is TGTGCCAGCAAACGAGCGGGAGGGCCAAGCTACGAGCAGTACTTC. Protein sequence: CASKRAGGPSYEQYF.

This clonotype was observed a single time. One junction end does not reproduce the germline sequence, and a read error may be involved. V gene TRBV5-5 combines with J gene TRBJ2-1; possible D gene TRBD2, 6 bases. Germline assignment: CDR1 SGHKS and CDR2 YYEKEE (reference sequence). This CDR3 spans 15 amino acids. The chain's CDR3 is CASSVGGDRHNEQFF. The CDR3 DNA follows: TGCGCCAGCAGCGTAGGAGGGGATAGGCACAATGAGCAGTTCTTC.

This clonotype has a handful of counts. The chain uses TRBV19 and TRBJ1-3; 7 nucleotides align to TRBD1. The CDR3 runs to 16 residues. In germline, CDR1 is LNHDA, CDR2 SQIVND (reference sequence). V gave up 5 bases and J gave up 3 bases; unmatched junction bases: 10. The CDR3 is CASSGPQGYFGNTIYF. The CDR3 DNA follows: TGTGCCAGTAGTGGGCCACAGGGGTATTTTGGAAACACCATATATTTT.

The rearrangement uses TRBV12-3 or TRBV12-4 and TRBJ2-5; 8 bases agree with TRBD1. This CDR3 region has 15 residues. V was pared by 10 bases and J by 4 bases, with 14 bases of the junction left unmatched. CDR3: CATGDRGGMGETQYF. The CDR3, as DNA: TGTGCCACTGGAGACAGGGGTGGAATGGGAGAGACCCAGTACTTC.

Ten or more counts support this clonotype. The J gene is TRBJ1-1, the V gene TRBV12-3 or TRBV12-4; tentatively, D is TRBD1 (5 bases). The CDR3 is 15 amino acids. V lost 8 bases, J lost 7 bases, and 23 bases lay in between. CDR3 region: CASRTWGREEDEAFF. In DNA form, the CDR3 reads TGTGCCAGCCGCACATGGGGCAGGGAAGAGGATGAAGCTTTCTTT.

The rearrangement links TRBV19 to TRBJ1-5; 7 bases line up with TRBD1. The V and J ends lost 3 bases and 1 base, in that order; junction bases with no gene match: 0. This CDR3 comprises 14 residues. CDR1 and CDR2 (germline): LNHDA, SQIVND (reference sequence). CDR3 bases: TGTGCCAGTAGTATGGGACAGAGCAATCAGCCCCAGCATTTT. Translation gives CASSMGQSNQPQHF.

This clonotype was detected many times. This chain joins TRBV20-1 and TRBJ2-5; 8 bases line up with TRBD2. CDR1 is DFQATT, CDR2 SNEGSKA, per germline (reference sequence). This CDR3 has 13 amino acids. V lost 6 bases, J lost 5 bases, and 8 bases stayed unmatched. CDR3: CSALLAGMETQYF. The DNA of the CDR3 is TGCAGTGCCCTATTAGCGGGAATGGAGACCCAGTACTTC.

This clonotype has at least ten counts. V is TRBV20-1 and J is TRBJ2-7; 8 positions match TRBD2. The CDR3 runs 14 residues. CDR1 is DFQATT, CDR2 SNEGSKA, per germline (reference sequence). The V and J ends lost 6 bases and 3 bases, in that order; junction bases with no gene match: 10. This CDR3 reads CSARGGLVGYEQYF. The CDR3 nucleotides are TGCAGTGCGAGGGGGGGACTAGTCGGCTACGAGCAGTACTTC.

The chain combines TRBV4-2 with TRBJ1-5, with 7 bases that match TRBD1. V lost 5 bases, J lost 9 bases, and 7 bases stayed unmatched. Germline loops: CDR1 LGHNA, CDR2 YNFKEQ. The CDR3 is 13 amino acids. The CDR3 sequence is CASSLGGKGPQHF. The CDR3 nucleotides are TGTGCCAGCAGCTTAGGGGGCAAGGGGCCCCAGCATTTT.

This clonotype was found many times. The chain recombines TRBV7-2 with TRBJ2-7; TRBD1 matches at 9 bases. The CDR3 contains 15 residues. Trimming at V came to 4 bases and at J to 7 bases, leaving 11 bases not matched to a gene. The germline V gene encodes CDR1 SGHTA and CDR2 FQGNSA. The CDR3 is CASSSHRGRWEEQYF. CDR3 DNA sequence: TGTGCCAGCAGCTCGCACAGGGGGCGATGGGAAGAGCAGTACTTC.

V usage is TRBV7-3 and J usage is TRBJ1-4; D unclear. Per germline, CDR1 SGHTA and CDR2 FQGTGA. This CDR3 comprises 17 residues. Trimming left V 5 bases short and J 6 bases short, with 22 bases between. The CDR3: CASSLRWAGEQDEKLFF. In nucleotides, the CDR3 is TGTGCCAGCAGCCTACGGTGGGCCGGGGAGCAAGATGAAAAACTGTTTTTT.

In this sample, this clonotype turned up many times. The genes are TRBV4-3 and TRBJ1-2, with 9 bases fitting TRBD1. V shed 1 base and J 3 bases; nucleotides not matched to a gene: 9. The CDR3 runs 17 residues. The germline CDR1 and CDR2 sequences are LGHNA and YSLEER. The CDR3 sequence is CASSQVQGAASDYGYTF. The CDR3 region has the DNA TGCGCCAGCAGCCAAGTACAGGGGGCGGCCTCAGACTATGGCTACACCTTC.